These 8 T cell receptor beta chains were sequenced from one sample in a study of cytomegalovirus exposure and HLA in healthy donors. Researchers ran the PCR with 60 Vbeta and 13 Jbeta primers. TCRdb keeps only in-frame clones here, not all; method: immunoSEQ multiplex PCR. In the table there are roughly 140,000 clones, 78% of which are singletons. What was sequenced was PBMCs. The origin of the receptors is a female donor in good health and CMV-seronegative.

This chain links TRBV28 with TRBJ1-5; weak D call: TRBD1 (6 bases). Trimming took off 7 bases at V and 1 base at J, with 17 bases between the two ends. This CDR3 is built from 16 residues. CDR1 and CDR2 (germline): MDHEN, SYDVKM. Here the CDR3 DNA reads TGTGCCAGCAATTTGGCGGGGGGGCCGAGCAATCAGCCCCAGCATTTT. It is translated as CASNLAGGPSNQPQHF.

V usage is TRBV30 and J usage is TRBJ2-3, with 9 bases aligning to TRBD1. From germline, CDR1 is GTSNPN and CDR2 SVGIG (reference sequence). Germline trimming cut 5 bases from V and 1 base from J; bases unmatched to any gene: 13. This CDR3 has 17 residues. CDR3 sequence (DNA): TGTGCCTGGGGGGACAGGGACCTTGGTACGGGCACAGATACGCAGTATTTT. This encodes CAWGDRDLGTGTDTQYF. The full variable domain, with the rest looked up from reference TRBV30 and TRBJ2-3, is SQTIHQWPATLVQPVGSPLSLECTVEGTSNPNLYWYRQAAGRGLQLLFYSVGIGQISSEVPQNLSASRPQDRQFILSSKKLLLSDSGFYLCAWGDRDLGTGTDTQYFGPGTRLTVL.

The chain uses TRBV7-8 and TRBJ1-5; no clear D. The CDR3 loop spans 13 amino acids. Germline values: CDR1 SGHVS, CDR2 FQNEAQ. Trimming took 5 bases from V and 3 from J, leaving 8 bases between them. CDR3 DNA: TGTGCCAGCAGCGCTAGCTACAATCAGCCCCAGCATTTT. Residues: CASSASYNQPQHF.

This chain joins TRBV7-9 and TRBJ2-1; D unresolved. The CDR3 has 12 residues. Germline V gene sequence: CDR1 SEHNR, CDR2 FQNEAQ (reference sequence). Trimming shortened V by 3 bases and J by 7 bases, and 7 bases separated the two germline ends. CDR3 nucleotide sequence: TGTGCCAGCAGCTTGGGCTCAAATGAGCAGTTCTTC. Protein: CASSLGSNEQFF.

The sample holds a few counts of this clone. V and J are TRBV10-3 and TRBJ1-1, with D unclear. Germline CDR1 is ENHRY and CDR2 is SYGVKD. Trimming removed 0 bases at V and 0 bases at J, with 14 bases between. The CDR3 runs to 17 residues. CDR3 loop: CAISESKVGGMNTEAFF. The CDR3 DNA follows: TGTGCCATCAGTGAGTCGAAGGTCGGAGGGATGAACACTGAAGCTTTCTTT.

The CDR3 coding sequence is TGTGCCAGCAGTTACTTCAGGGACACCGGGGAGCTGTTTTTT. It yields the protein CASSYFRDTGELFF. The chain recombines TRBV6-5 with TRBJ2-2, with D possibly matching TRBD1 (5 bases). With 1 base removed from V and 3 bases from J, the gap between germline ends came to 6 bases. CDR1 is MNHEY, CDR2 SVGAGI, per germline. The CDR3 has 14 residues.

The CDR3 DNA reads as TGTGCCAGCAGCGCCCGACCCTCGGGACTCGACAATCAGCCCCAGCATTTT. Amino acids: CASSARPSGLDNQPQHF. The gene calls are TRBV7-9 and TRBJ1-5, with D possibly matching TRBD1 (5 bases). Germline lookup yields CDR1 SEHNR and CDR2 FQNEAQ (reference sequence). Trimming left V 5 bases short and J 3 bases short, with 20 bases between. The CDR3 loop spans 17 amino acids.

In DNA form, the CDR3 reads TGCGCCAGCAACCCGGGGACAGGACCCCTCTCTGGGGCCAACGTCCTGACTTTC. Its protein is CASNPGTGPLSGANVLTF. This rearrangement joins TRBV5-1 to TRBJ2-6; 8 nucleotides match TRBD1. The CDR3 contains 18 residues. Germline CDR1 is SGHRS and CDR2 is YFSETQ. With V trimmed by 6 bases and J by 0 bases, 11 bases remained unmatched.